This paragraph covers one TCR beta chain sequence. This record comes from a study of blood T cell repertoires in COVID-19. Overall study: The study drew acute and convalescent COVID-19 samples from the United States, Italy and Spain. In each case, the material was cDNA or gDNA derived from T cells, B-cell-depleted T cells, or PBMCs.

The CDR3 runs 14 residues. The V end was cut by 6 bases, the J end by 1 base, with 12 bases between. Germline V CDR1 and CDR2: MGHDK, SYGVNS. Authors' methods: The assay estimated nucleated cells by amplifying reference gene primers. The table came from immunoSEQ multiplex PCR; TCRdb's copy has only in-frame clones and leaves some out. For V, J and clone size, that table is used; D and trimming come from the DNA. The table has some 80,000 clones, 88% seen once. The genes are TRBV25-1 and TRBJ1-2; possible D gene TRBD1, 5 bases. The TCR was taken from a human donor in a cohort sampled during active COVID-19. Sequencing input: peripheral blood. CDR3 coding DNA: TGTGCCAGCAGCGCAGGGACTCATAACTATGGCTACACCTTC. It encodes CASSAGTHNYGYTF.